This TCR beta chain was obtained from a study of blood T cell repertoires in COVID-19. Overall study context: Nucleic acid was either cDNA or gDNA, and it came from T cells, B-cell-depleted T cells, or PBMCs.

This CDR3 comprises 15 residues. Germline V gives CDR1 LNHDA, CDR2 SQIVND (reference sequence). With 5 bases clipped from V and 5 bases from J, the junction kept 10 bases outside the gene matches. TCRdb's table, derived via immunoSEQ multiplex PCR, lists solely in-frame clones and lacks some. The table lists 100,000 to 150,000 clones, approximately 80% of them singletons, with 3.5% to 4.5% in the top ten. The receptor's source is a woman aged 45-60 years with acute or convalescent COVID-19. This chain uses TRBV19 with TRBJ1-1; 8 nucleotides line up with TRBD1. Sequencing used peripheral blood. This CDR3 is CASSYSAGGLTEAFF. As DNA, the CDR3 is TGTGCCAGTAGTTATAGTGCAGGGGGCTTGACTGAAGCTTTCTTT.